This T cell receptor (beta chain) was sequenced during a study of blood T cells in healthy people across ages. Caucasian individuals from Russia who were healthy and aged 6 to 90 acted as donors. Total RNA was extracted at no less than 5.5 micrograms per sample. This clonotype turned up a few times. The authors ran a second PCR of 7 to 11 cycles using a sample-barcoded 5' primer and a J-beta primer mix. One entry per CDR3 protein, called by TCRdb with MiXCR from the 5' RACE reads. The sample records under 1,000,000 distinct CDR3 sequences, approximately 35% being singletons. Germline V gene sequence: CDR1 SGHTA, CDR2 FQGTGA. The CDR3 covers 15 residues. Trimming took off 2 bases at V and 0 bases at J, with 10 bases between the two ends.

The source of this sequence is a man aged 18 to 30 in good health. Sequencing used blood. V gene TRBV7-3 combines with J gene TRBJ2-5; tentatively, D is TRBD1 (6 bases). This CDR3 reads CASSLGGGDQETQYF. The CDR3 bases are TGTGCCAGCAGCTTAGGTGGGGGCGACCAAGAGACCCAGTACTTC.